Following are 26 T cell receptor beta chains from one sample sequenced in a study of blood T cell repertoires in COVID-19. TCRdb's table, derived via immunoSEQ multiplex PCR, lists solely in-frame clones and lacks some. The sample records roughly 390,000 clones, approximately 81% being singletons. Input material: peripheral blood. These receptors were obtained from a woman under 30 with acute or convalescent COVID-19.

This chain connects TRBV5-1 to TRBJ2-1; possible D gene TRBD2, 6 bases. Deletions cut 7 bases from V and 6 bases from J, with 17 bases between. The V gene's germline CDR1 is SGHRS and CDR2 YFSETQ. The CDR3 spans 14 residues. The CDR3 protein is CASGGDPSGNEQFF. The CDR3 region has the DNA TGCGCCAGCGGAGGGGACCCGTCTGGCAATGAGCAGTTCTTC.

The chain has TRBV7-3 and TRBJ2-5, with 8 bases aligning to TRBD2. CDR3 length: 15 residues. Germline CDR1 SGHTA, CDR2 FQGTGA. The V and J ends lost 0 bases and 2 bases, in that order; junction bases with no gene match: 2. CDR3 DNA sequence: TGTGCCAGCAGCTTAACGGGACTAGGGCAAGAGACCCAGTACTTC. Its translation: CASSLTGLGQETQYF.

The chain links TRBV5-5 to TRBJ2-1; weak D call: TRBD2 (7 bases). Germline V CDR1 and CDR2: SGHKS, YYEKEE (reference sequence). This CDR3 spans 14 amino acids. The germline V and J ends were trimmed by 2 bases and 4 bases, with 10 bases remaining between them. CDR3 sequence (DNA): TGTGCCAGCAGCTTAGAGGGGGGGTACAATGAGCAGTTCTTC. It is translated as CASSLEGGYNEQFF.

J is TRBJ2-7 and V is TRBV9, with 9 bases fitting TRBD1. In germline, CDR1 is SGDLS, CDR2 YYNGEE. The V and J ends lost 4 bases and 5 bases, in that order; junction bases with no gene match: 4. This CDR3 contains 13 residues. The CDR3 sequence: CASSKDRGHEQYF. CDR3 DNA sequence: TGTGCCAGCAGCAAGGACAGGGGACACGAGCAGTACTTC.

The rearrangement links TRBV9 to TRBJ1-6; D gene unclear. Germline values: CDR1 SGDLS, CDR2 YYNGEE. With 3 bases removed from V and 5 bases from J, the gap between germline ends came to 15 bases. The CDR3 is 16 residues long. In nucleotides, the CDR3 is TGTGCCAGCAGCGCGAAGGCGGGCCAAAATAATTCACCCCTCCACTTT. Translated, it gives CASSAKAGQNNSPLHF.

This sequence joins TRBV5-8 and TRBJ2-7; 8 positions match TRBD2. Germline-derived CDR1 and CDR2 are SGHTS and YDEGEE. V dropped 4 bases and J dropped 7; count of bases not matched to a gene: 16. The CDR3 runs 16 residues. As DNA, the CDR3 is TGTGCCAGCAGCCCCGGGGGGGGCGGAGGGTTTGGAGAGCAGTACTTC. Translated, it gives CASSPGGGGGFGEQYF.

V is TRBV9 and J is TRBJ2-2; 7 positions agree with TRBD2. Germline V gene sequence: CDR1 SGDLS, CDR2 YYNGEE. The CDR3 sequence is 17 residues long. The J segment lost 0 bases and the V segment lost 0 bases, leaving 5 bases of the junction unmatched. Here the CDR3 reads CASSVDSGGPNTGELFF. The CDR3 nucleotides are TGTGCCAGCAGCGTAGACTCGGGGGGACCGAACACCGGGGAGCTGTTTTTT. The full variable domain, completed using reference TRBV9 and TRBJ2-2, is DSGVTQTPKHLITATGQRVTLRCSPRSGDLSVYWYQQSLDQGLQFLIQYYNGEERAKGNILERFSAQQFPDLHSELNLSSLELGDSALYFCASSVDSGGPNTGELFFGEGSRLTVL.

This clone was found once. The CDR3 is CASSSPGPPGGEKLFF. CDR3 coding DNA: TGTGCCAGCAGTTCGCCGGGACCCCCGGGGGGTGAAAAACTGTTTTTT. V gene TRBV6-6 combines with J gene TRBJ1-4, with a tentative D call TRBD1 (5 bases). The CDR3 is 16 residues long. The germline V gene has CDR1 MNHNY and CDR2 SVGAGI (reference sequence). The V end lost 4 bases, the J end lost 7 bases, and 19 bases lay between the germline ends.

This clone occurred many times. The CDR3 sequence: CASSPDGNGYEQYF. The CDR3 DNA is TGTGCCAGCAGCCCGGACGGGAATGGTTACGAGCAGTACTTC. This sequence joins TRBV7-9 and TRBJ2-7; D may be TRBD2 (5 bases). The CDR3 totals 14 residues. V shed 5 bases and J shed 4 bases, with 15 bases lying between them. Germline V gene data show CDR1 as SEHNR and CDR2 as FQNEAQ (reference sequence).

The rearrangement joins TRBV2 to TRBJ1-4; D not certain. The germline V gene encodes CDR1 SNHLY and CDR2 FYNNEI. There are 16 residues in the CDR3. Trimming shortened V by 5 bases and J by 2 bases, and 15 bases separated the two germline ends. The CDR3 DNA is TGTGCCAGCAGTACCCGACTATGGGGTACTAATGAAAAACTGTTTTTT. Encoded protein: CASSTRLWGTNEKLFF.

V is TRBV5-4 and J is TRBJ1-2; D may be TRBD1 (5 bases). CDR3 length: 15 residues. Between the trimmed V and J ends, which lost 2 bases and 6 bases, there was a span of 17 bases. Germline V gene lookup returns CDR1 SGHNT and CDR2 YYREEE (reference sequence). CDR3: CASSLIRDSGNGYTF. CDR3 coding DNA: TGTGCCAGCAGCTTAATCAGGGATTCGGGTAATGGCTACACCTTC.

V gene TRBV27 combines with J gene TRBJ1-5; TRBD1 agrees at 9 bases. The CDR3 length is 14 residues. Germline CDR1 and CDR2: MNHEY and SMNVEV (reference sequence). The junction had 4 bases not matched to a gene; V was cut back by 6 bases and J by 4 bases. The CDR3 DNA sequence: TGTGCCAGCAGCCGGGACAGGGAGAATCAGCCCCAGCATTTT. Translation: CASSRDRENQPQHF.

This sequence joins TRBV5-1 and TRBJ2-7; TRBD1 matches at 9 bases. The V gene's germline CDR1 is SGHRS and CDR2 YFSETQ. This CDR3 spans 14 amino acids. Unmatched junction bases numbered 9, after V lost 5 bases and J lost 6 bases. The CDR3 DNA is TGCGCCAGCAGTTATGTGGGACAGGGAAGCGAGCAGTACTTC. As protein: CASSYVGQGSEQYF.

CDR3 amino acids: CASSLIQAGNTIYF. CDR3 nucleotides: TGTGCCAGCAGTTTAATCCAGGCCGGAAACACCATATATTTT. The gene calls are TRBV28 and TRBJ1-3; no definite D call. The germline V and J ends were trimmed by 2 bases and 4 bases, with 9 bases remaining between them. The CDR3 is 14 residues long. Per the germline V gene, CDR1 is MDHEN and CDR2 is SYDVKM.

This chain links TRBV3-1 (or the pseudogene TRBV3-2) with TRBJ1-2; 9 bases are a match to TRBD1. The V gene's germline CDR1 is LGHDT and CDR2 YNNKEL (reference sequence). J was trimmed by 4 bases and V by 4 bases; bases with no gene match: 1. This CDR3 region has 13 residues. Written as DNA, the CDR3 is TGTGCCAGCAGCCCGGGACAGGGCTATGGCTACACCTTC. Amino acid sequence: CASSPGQGYGYTF.

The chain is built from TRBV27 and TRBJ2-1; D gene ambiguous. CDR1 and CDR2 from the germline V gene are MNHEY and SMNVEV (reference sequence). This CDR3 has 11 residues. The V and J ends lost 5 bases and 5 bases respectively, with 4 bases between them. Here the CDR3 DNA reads TGTGCCAGCAGTCTTGACAATGAGCAGTTCTTC. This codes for CASSLDNEQFF.

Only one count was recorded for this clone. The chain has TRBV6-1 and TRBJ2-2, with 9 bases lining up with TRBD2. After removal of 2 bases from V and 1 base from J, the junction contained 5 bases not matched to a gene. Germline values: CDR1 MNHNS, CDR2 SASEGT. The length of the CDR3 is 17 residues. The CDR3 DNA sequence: TGTGCCAGCAGTGAAACATGGCGGGAGGGGAACACCGGGGAGCTGTTTTTT. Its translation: CASSETWREGNTGELFF.

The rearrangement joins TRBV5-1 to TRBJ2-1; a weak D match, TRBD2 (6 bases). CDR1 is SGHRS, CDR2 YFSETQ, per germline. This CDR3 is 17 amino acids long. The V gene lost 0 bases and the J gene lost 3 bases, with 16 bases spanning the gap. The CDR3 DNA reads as TGCGCCAGCAGCTTGGTAGGAGGGCCGGGTTTCTACAATGAGCAGTTCTTC. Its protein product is CASSLVGGPGFYNEQFF.

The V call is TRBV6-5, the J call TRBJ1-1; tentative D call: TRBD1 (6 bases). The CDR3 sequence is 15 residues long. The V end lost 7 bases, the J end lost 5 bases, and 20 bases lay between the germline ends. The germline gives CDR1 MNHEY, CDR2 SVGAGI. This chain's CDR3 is CASTPSGSGETEAFF. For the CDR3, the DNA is TGTGCCAGCACACCTAGTGGGTCAGGGGAAACTGAAGCTTTCTTT.

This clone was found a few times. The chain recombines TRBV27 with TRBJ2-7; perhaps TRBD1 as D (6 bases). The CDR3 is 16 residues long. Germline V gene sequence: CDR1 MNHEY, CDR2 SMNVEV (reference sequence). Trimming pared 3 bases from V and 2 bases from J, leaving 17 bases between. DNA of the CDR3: TGTGCCAGCAGTTTTATCCCCAGGACAGTGCCCTACGAGCAGTACTTC. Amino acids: CASSFIPRTVPYEQYF.

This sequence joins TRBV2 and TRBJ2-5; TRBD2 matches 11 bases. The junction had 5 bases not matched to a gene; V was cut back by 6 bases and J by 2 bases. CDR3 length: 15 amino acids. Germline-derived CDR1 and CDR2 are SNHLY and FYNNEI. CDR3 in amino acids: CASRPGLAAQETQYF. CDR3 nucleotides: TGTGCCAGCAGACCGGGACTAGCGGCACAAGAGACCCAGTACTTC. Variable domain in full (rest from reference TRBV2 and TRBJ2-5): EPEVTQTPSHQVTQMGQEVILRCVPISNHLYFYWYRQILGQKVEFLVSFYNNEISEKSEIFDDQFSVERPDGSNFTLKIRSTKLEDSAMYFCASRPGLAAQETQYFGPGTRLLVL.

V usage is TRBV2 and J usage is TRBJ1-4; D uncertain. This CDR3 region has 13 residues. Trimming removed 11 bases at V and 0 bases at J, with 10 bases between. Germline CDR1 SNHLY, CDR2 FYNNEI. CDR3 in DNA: TGTGCCGGAGGTACTGCAACTAATGAAAAACTGTTTTTT. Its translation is CAGGTATNEKLFF.

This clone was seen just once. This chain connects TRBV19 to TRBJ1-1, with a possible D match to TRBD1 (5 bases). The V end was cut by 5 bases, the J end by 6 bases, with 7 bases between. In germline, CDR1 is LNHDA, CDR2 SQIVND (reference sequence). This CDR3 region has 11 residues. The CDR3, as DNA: TGTGCCAGTAGTCAGGGCTCTGAAGCTTTCTTT. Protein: CASSQGSEAFF.

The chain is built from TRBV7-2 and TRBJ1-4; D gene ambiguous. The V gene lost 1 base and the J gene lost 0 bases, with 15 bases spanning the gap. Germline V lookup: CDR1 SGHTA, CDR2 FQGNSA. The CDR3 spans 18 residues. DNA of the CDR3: TGTGCCAGCAGCTTAGGAGGAACGGCACTTGCAACTAATGAAAAACTGTTTTTT. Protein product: CASSLGGTALATNEKLFF. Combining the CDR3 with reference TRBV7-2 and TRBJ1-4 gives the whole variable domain GAGVSQSPSNKVTEKGKDVELRCDPISGHTALYWYRQSLGQGLEFLIYFQGNSAPDKSGLPSDRFSAERTGGSVSTLTIQRTQQEDSAVYLCASSLGGTALATNEKLFFGSGTQLSVL.

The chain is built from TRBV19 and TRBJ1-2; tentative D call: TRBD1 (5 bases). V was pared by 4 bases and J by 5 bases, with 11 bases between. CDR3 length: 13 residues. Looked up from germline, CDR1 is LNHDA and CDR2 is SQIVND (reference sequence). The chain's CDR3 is CASSTDRKYGYTF. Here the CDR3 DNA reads TGTGCCAGTAGTACTGACAGAAAGTATGGCTACACCTTC.

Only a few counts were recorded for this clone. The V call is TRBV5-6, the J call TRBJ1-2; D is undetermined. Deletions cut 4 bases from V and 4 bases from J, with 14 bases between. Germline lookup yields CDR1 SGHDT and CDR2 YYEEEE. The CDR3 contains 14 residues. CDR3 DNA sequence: TGTGCCAGCAGCCCCTGGGAGCGCGGCTATGGCTACACCTTC. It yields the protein CASSPWERGYGYTF.